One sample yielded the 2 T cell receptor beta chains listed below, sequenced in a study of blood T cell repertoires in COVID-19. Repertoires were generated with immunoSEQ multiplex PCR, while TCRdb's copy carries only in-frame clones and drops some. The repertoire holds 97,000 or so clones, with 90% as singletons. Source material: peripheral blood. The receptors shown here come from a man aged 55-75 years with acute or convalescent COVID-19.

CDR3 sequence (DNA): TGTGCCAGCAGTGTCGGACAGGGCAATCAGCCCCAGCATTTT. Amino acid sequence: CASSVGQGNQPQHF. The chain uses TRBV27 and TRBJ1-5; TRBD1 aligns across 7 bases. V shed 5 bases and J 2 bases; nucleotides not matched to a gene: 3. CDR1 is MNHEY and CDR2 is SMNVEV in the germline V gene (reference sequence). CDR3 length: 14 residues.

In DNA, the CDR3 is TGTGCCACCCAGACTGGAAACATTCAGTACTTC. Translating it yields CATQTGNIQYF. The V and J genes are TRBV6-5 and TRBJ2-4; D uncertain. V dropped 10 bases and J dropped 6 bases, with 10 bases sitting between them. The length of the CDR3 is 11 residues. CDR1 is MNHEY and CDR2 is SVGAGI in the germline V gene.